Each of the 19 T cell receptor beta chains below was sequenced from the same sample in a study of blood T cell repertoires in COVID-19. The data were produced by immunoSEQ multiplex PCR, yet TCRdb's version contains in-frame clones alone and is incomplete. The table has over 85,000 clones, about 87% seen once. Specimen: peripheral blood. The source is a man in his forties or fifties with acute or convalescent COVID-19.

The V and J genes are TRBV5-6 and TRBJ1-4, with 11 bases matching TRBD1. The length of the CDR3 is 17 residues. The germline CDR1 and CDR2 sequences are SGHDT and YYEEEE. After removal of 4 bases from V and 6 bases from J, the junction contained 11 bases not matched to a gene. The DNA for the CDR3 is TGTGCCAGCAGCCCGTACGGGACAGGGGGAGACGATGAAAAACTGTTTTTT. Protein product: CASSPYGTGGDDEKLFF.

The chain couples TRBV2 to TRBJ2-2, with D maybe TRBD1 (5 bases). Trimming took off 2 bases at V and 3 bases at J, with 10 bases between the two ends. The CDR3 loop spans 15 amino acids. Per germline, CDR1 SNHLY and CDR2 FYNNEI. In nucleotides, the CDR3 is TGTGCCAGCAGTGAACTCAGGGCCTACACCGGGGAGCTGTTTTTT. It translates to CASSELRAYTGELFF.

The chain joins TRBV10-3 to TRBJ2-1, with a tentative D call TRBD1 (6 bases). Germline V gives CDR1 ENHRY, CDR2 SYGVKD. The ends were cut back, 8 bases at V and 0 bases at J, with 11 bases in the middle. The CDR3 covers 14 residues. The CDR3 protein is CAIWGQNSYNEQFF. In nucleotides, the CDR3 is TGTGCCATCTGGGGGCAGAACTCCTACAATGAGCAGTTCTTC.

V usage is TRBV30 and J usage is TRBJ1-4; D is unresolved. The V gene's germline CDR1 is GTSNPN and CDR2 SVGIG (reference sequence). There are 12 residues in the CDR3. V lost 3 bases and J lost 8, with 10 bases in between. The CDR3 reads CAWRIVAEKLFF. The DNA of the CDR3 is TGTGCCTGGAGAATCGTGGCCGAAAAACTGTTTTTT.

CDR3 bases: TGCGCCAGCAGCCAAAGGAGTCAGGGGGCGGGCACCGGGGAGCTGTTTTTT. This sequence encodes CASSQRSQGAGTGELFF. This chain connects TRBV4-1 to TRBJ2-2; 8 nucleotides line up with TRBD1. Trimming removed 2 bases from V and 4 bases from J; junction bases left unmatched: 9. The CDR3 runs to 17 residues. Germline-derived CDR1 and CDR2 are MGHRA and YSYEKL.

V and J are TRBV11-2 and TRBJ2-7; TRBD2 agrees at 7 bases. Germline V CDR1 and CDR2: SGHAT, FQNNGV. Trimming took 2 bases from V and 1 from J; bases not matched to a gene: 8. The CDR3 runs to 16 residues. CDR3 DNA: TGTGCCAGCAGCTTAAGTCCCGGACTAGAATCCTACGAGCAGTACTTC. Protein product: CASSLSPGLESYEQYF. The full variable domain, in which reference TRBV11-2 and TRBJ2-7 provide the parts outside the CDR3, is EAGVAQSPRYKIIEKRQSVAFWCNPISGHATLYWYQQILGQGPKLLIQFQNNGVVDDSQLPKDRFSAERLKGVDSTLKIQPAKLEDSAVYLCASSLSPGLESYEQYFGPGTRLTVT.

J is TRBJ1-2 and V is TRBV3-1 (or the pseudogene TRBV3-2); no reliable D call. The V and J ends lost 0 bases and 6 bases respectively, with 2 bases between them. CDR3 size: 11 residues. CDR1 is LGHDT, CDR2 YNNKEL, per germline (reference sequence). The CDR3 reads CASSQDNGYTF. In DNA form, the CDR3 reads TGTGCCAGCAGCCAAGACAATGGCTACACCTTC.

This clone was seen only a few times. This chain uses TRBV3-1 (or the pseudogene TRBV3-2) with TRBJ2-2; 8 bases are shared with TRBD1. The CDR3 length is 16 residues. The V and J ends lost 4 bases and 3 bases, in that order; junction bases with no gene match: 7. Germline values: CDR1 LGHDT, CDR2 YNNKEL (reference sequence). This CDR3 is CASSRRTGPHTGELFF. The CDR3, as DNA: TGTGCCAGCAGCCGAAGGACAGGGCCGCACACCGGGGAGCTGTTTTTT.

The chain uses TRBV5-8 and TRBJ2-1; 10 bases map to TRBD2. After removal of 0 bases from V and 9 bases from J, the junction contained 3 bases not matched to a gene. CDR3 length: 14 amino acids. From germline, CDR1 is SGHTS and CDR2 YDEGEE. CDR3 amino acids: CASSLGLAGAEQFF. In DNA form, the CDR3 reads TGTGCCAGCAGCTTGGGCCTAGCGGGAGCTGAGCAGTTCTTC.

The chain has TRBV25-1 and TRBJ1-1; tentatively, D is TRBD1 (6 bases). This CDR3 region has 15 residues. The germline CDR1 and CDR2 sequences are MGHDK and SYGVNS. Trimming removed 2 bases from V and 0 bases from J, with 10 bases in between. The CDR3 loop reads CASSERTVMNTEAFF. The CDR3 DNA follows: TGTGCCAGCAGTGAAAGGACAGTGATGAACACTGAAGCTTTCTTT.

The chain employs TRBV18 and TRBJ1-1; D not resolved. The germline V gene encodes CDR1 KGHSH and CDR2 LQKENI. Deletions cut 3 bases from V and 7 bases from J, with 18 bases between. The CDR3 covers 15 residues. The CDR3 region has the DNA TGTGCCAGCTCACCGTTTGAGAATTATAACTTTGAAGCTTTCTTT. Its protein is CASSPFENYNFEAFF.

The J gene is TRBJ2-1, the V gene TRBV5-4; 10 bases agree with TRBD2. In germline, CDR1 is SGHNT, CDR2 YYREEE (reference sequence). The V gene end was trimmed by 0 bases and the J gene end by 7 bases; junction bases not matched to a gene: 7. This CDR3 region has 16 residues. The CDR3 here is CASSLAVAGGYNEQFF. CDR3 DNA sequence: TGTGCCAGCAGCTTGGCGGTAGCGGGAGGTTATAATGAGCAGTTCTTC.

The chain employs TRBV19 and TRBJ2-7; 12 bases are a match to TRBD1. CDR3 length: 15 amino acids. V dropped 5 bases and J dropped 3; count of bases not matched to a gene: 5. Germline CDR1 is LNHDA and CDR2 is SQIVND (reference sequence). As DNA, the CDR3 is TGTGCCAGTAGTCCGGGACAGGGGGCGATCTACGAGCAGTACTTC. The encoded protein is CASSPGQGAIYEQYF.

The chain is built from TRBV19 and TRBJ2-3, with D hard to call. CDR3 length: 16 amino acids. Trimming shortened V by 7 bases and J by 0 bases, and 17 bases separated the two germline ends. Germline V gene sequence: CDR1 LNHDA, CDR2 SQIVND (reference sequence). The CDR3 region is CASTQTHIPSTDTQYF. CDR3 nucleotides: TGTGCCAGTACCCAGACACACATTCCTAGCACAGATACGCAGTATTTT. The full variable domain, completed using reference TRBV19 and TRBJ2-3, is DGGITQSPKYLFRKEGQNVTLSCEQNLNHDAMYWYRQDPGQGLRLIYYSQIVNDFQKGDIAEGYSVSREKKESFPLTVTSAQKNPTAFYLCASTQTHIPSTDTQYFGPGTRLTVL.

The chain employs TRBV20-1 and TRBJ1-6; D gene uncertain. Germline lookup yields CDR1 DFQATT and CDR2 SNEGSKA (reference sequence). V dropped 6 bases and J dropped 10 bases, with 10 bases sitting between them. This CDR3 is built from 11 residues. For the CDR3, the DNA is TGCAGTGCCGGGAACGACTCACCCCTCCACTTT. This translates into CSAGNDSPLHF.

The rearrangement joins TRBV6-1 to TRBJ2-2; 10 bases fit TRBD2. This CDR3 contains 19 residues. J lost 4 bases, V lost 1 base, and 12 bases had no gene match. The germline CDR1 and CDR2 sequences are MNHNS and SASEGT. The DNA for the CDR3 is TGTGCCAGCAGTGAAGAGTCCCTAGCGGGAGTATTGGGCACCGGGGAGCTGTTTTTT. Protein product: CASSEESLAGVLGTGELFF.

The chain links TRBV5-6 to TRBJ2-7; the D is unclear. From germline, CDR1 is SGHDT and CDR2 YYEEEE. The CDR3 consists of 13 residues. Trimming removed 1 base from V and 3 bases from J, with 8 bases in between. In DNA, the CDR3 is TGTGCCAGCAGCTTGAACACAATCTACGAGCAGTACTTC. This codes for CASSLNTIYEQYF.

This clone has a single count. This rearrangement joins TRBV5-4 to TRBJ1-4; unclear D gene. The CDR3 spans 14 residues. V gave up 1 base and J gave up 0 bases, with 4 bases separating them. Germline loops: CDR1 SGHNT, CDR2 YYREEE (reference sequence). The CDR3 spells CASSLSSTNEKLFF. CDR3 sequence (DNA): TGTGCCAGCAGCTTGTCTTCAACTAATGAAAAACTGTTTTTT. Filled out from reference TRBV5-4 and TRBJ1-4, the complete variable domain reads ETGVTQSPTHLIKTRGQQVTLRCSSQSGHNTVSWYQQALGQGPQFIFQYYREEENGRGNFPPRFSGLQFPNYSSELNVNALELDDSALYLCASSLSSTNEKLFFGSGTQLSVL.

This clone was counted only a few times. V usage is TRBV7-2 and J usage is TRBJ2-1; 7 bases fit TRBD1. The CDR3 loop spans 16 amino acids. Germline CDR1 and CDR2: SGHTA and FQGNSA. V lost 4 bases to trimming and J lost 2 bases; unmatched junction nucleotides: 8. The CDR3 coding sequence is TGTGCCAGCAGCTCCCTTAAAGGGGGCGCCTACAATGAGCAGTTCTTC. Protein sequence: CASSSLKGGAYNEQFF.